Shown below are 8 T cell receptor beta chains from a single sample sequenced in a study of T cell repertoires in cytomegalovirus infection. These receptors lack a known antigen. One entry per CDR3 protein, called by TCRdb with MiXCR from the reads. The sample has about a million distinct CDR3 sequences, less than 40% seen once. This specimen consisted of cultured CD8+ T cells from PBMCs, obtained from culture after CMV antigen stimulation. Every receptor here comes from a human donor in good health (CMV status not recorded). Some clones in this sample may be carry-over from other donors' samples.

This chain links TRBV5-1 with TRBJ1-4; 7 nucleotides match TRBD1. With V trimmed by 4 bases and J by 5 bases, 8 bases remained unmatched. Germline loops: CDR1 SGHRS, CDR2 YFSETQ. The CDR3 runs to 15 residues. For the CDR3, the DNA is TGCGCCAGCAGCATCTCAGGGGGTTTAAATGAAAAACTGTTTTTT. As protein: CASSISGGLNEKLFF.

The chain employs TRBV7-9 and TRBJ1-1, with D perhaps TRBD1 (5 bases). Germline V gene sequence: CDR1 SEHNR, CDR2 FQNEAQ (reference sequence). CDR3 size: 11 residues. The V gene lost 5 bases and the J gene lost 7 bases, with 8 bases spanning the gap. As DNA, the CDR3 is TGTGCCAGCAGCGGCGACAGTGAAGCTTTCTTT. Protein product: CASSGDSEAFF.

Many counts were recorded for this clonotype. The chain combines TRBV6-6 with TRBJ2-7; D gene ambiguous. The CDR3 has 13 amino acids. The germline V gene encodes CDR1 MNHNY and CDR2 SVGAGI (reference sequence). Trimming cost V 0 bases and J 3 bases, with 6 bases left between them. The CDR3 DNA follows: TGTGCCAGCAGTTACTCGATCAGCTACGAGCAGTACGTC. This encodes CASSYSISYEQYV.

The DNA for the CDR3 is TGTGCCAGCAGCTTAGAGGGACACATTTATGAAAAACTGTTTTTT. Amino acids: CASSLEGHIYEKLFF. The V call is TRBV7-9, the J call TRBJ1-4, with D possibly TRBD1 on 6 matching bases. Germline V gives CDR1 SEHNR, CDR2 FQNEAQ (reference sequence). CDR3 size: 15 residues. Trimming shortened V by 1 base and J by 6 bases, and 12 bases separated the two germline ends.

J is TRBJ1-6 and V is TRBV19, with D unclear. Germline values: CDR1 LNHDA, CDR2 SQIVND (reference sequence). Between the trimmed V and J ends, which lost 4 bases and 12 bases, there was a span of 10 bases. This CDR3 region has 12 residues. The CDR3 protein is CASSNRVRPLHF. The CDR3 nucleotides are TGTGCCAGTAGTAATAGGGTGAGACCCCTCCACTTT.

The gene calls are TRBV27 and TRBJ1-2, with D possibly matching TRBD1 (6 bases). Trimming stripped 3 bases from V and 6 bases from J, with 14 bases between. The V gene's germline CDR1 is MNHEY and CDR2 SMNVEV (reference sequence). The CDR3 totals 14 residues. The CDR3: CASSFGGLKNGYTF. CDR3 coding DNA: TGTGCCAGCAGTTTTGGGGGGCTTAAAAATGGCTACACCTTC.

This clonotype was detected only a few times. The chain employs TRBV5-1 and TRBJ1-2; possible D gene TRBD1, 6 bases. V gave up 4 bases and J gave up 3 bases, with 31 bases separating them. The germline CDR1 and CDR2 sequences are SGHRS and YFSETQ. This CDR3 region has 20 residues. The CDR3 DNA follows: TGCGCCAGCAGCCAGTCGTTGGAGGGGGGCGCGTCTTTCGGATACTATGGCTACACCTTC. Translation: CASSQSLEGGASFGYYGYTF.

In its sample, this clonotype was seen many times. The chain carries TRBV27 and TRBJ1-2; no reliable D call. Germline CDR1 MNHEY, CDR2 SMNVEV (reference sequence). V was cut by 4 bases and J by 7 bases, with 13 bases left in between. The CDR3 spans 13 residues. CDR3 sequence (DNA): TGTGCCAGCAGTTCCTCCTTAGCTCCTGGCTACACCTTC. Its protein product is CASSSSLAPGYTF.